This T cell receptor (beta chain) was captured in a study of blood T cell repertoires in COVID-19. Whole-study context: Some COVID-19 samples were acute and others convalescent; all came from the United States, Italy and Spain.

Per the original methods: By means of reference gene primer amplification, nucleated cell counts were estimated. The protocol was immunoSEQ multiplex PCR, while the TCRdb copy is restricted to in-frame clones and leaves out a portion. V and J calls and clone size are those listed in that table; D and trimming were worked out from the DNA. The sample includes around 200,000 clones, roughly 80% of them seen just once. The CDR3 is 11 residues long. Trimming shortened V by 11 bases and J by 8 bases, and 15 bases separated the two germline ends. Germline V gene data show CDR1 as LNHDA and CDR2 as SQIVND (reference sequence).

This chain connects TRBV19 to TRBJ1-2; tentatively, D is TRBD1 (5 bases). The sequenced material came from peripheral blood. The TCR originated in a woman aged 35 to 49 with active or convalescent COVID-19. The CDR3 region has the DNA TGTGCCGTAGAGGAGGGGAACGGCTACACCTTC. Its translation: CAVEEGNGYTF.